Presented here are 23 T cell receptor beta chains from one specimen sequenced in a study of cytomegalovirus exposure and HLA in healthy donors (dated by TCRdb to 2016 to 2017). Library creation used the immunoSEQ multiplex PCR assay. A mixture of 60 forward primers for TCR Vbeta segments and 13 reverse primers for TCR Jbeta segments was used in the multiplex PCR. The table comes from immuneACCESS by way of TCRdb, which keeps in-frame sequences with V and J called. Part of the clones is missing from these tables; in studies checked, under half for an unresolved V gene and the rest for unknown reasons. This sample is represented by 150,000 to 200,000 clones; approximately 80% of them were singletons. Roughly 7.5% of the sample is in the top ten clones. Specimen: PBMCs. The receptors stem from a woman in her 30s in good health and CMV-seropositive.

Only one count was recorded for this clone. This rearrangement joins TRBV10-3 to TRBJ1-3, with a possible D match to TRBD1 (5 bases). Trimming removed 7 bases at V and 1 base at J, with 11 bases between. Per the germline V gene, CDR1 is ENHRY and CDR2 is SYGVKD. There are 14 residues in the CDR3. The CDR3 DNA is TGTGCCATCACCAAGGGGTTGTCTGGAAACACCATATATTTT. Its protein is CAITKGLSGNTIYF.

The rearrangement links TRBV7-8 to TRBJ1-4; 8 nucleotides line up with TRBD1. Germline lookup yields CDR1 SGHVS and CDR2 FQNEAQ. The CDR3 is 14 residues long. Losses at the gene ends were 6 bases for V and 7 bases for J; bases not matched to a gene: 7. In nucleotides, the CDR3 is TGTGCCAGCAGATTCGGACAGGGCAGTGAAAAACTGTTTTTT. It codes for CASRFGQGSEKLFF.

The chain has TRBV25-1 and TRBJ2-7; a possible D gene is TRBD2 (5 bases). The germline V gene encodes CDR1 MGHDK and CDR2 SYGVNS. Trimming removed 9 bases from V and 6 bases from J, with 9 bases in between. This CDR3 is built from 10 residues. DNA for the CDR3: TGTGCCAGTTCTAGCCTCGAGCAGTACTTC. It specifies CASSSLEQYF.

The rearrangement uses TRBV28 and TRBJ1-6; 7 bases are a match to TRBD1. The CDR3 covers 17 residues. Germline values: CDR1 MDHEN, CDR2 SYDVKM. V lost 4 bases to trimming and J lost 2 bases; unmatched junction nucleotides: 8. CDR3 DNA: TGTGCCAGCAGTTCTCGACAGGGATGGGCCTATAATTCACCCCTCCACTTT. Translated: CASSSRQGWAYNSPLHF.

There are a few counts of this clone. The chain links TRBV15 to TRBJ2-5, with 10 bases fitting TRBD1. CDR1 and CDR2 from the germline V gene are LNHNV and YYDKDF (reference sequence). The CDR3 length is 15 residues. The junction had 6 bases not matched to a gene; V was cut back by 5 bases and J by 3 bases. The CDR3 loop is CATSYGTGVEETQYF. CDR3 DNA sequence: TGTGCCACCAGCTACGGGACAGGGGTAGAAGAGACCCAGTACTTC.

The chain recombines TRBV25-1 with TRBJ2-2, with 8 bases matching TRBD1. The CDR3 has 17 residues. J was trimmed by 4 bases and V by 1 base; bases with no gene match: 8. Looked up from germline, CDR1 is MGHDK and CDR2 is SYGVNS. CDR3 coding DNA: TGTGCCAGCAGTGAATTTCAGGGGGCAGAGGGCACCGGGGAGCTGTTTTTT. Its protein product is CASSEFQGAEGTGELFF. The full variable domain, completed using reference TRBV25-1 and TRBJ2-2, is EADIYQTPRYLVIGTGKKITLECSQTMGHDKMYWYQQDPGMELHLIHYSYGVNSTEKGDLSSESTVSRIRTEHFPLTLESARPSHTSQYLCASSEFQGAEGTGELFFGEGSRLTVL.

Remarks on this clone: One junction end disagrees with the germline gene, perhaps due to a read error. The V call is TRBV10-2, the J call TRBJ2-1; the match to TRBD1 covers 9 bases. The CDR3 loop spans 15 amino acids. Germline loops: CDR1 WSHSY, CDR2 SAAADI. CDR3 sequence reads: CVSRLTGGVGNEQFF. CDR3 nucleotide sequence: TGCGTCAGCAGACTTACAGGGGGCGTCGGGAATGAGCAGTTCTTC.

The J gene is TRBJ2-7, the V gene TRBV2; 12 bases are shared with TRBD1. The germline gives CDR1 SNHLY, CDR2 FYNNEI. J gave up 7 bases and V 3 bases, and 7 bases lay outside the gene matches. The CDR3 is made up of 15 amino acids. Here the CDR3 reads CASSDEGQGAGEQYF. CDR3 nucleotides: TGTGCCAGCAGTGATGAGGGACAGGGGGCAGGTGAGCAGTACTTC.

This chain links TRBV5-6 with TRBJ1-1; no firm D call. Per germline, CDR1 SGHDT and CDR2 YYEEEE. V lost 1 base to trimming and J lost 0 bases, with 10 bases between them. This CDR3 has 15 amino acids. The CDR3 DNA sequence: TGTGCCAGCAGCTTGTTTAGCCTAATGAACACTGAAGCTTTCTTT. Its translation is CASSLFSLMNTEAFF.

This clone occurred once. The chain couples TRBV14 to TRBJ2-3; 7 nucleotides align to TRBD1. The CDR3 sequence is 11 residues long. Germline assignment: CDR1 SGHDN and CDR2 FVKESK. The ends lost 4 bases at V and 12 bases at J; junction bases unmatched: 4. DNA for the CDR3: TGTGCCAGCAGCCTGGGACAGATCCAGTATTTT. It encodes CASSLGQIQYF.

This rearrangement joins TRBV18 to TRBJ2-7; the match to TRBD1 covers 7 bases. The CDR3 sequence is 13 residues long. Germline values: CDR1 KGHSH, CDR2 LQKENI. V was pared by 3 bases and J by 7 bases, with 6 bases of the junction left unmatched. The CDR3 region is CASSPGTDFEQYF. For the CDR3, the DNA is TGTGCCAGCTCACCCGGGACAGATTTTGAGCAGTACTTC.

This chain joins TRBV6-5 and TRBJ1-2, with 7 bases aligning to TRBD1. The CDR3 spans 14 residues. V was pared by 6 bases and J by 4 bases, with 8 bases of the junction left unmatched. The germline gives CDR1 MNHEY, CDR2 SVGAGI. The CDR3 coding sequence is TGTGCCAGCAGACAGGGGTTAACTCTCTATGGCTACACCTTC. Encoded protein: CASRQGLTLYGYTF.

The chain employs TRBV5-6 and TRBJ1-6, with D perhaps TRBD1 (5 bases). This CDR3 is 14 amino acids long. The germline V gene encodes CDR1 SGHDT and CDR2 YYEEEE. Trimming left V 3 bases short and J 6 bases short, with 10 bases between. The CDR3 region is CASSSGAVNSPLHF. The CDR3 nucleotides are TGTGCCAGCAGCTCTGGGGCGGTTAATTCACCCCTCCACTTT.

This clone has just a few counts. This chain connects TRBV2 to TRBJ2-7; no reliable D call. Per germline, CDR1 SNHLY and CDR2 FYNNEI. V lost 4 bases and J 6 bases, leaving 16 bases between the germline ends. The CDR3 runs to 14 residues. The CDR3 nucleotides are TGTGCCAGCAGTGTTTTAGTCTCCGGGTCCGAGCAGTACTTC. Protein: CASSVLVSGSEQYF.

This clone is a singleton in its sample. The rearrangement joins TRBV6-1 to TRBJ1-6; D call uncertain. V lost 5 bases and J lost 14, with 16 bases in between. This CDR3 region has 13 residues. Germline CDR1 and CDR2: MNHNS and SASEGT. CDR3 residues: CASSTAGSWTLHF. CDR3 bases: TGTGCCAGCAGTACAGCTGGGAGCTGGACCCTCCACTTT.

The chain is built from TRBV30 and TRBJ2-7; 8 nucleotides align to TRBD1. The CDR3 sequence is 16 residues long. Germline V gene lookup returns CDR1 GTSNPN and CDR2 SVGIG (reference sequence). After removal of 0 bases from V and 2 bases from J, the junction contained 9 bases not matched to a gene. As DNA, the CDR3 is TGTGCCTGGAGTGTTCTAGGGGACAGGAGCACCTACGAGCAGTACTTC. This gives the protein CAWSVLGDRSTYEQYF.

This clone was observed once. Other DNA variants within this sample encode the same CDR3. The CDR3 loop is CASSGQMNTEAFF. Written as DNA, the CDR3 is TGTGCCAGCAGCGGACAGATGAACACTGAAGCTTTCTTT. The genes are TRBV2 and TRBJ1-1; D is perhaps TRBD1 (6 bases). Trimming cost V 6 bases and J 0 bases, with 8 bases left between them. Germline values: CDR1 SNHLY, CDR2 FYNNEI. This CDR3 has 13 amino acids.

The CDR3 loop reads CSVDLGGTVNTEAFF. CDR3 nucleotides: TGCAGCGTTGATTTAGGTGGGACAGTGAACACTGAAGCTTTCTTT. The chain carries TRBV29-1 and TRBJ1-1, with 7 bases matching TRBD1. Germline assignment: CDR1 SQVTM and CDR2 ANQGSEA. The CDR3 covers 15 residues. Germline trimming cut 3 bases from V and 0 bases from J; bases unmatched to any gene: 7.

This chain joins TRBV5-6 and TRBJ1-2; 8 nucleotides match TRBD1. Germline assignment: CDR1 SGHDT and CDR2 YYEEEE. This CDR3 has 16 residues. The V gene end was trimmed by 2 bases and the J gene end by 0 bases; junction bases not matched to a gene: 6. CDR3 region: CASSFGQGWSNYGYTF. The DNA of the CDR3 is TGTGCCAGCAGCTTCGGACAGGGTTGGTCTAACTATGGCTACACCTTC.

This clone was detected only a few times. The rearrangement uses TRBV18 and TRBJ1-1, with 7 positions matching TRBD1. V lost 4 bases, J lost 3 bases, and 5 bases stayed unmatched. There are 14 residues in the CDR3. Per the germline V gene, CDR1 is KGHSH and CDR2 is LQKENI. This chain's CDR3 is CASSQVRGDTEAFF. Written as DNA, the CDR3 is TGTGCCAGCTCACAGGTCAGGGGGGACACTGAAGCTTTCTTT.

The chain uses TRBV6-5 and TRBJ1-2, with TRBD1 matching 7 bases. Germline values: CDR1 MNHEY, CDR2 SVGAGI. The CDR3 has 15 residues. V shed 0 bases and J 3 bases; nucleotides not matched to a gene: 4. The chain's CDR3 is CASSYSYRGYYGYTF. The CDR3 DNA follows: TGTGCCAGCAGTTACTCATACAGGGGATACTATGGCTACACCTTC.

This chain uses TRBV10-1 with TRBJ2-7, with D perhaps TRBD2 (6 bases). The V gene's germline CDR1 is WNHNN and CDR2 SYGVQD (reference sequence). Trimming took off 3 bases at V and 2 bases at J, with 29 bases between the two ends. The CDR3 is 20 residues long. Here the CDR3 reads CASSDLLAWIRDSIPYEQYF. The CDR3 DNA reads TGCGCCAGCAGTGATTTGCTAGCTTGGATCCGGGACTCTATACCCTACGAGCAGTACTTC.

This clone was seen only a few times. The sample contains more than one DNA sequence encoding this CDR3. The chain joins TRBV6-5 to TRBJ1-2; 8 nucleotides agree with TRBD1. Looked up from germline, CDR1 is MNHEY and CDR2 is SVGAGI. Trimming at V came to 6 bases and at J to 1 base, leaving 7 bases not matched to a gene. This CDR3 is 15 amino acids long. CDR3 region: CASSRGQGGNYGYTF. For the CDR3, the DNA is TGTGCCAGCAGCCGCGGACAGGGAGGTAACTATGGCTACACCTTC.